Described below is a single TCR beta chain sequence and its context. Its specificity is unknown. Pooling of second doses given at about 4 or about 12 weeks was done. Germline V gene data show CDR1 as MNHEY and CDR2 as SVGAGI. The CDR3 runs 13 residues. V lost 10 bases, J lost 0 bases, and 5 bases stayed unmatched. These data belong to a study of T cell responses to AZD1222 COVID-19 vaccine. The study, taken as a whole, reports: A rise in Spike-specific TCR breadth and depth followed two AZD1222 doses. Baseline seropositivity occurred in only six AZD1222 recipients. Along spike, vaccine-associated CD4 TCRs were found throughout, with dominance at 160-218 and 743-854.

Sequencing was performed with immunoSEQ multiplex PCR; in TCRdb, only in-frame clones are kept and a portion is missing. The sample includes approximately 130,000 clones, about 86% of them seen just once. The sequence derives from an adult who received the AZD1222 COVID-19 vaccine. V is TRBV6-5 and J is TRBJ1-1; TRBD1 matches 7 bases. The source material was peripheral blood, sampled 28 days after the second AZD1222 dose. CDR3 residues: CATPTGMNTEAFF. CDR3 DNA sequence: TGTGCCACCCCGACAGGGATGAACACTGAAGCTTTCTTT.